This T cell receptor beta chain was retrieved from a study of technical replicates of blood from four donors. The CDR3 is 15 amino acids. Per the germline V gene, CDR1 is SSHAT and CDR2 is FNYEAQ (reference sequence). The ends lost 1 base at V and 10 bases at J; junction bases unmatched: 10. Sequencing was performed with immunoSEQ multiplex PCR; in TCRdb, only in-frame clones are kept and a portion is missing. The sample holds about 81,000 clones; 90% to 97% are singletons and the top ten take 0.2%. This chain joins TRBV7-7 and TRBJ2-1, with 7 bases matching TRBD2. Sequenced sample: T cells isolated from PBMCs. The sequence derives from a human donor in good health. The CDR3 reads CASSLGGRANTEQFF. CDR3 nucleotides: TGTGCCAGCAGCTTAGGTGGGAGGGCAAACACGGAGCAGTTCTTC.